This T cell receptor beta chain came from a study of human T cells and chemical hapten exposure. Study-wide context: On the upper back, patch tests were applied with 0.01% DPC and read at 6 days.

This clonotype appeared a few times. Antigen specificity is unknown. Time point defined: pre-sensitization, week 0. Treatment meaning: therapeutic diphenylcyclopropenone sensitization with weekly scalp DPC. Whole-study findings and limits: Sensitization with DPC brought no change to TCRs above 1 in 1000 in frequency. Clustering by CDR3 similarity yielded significantly more large clusters from expanded TCRs than controls.

The CDR3 length is 13 residues. In germline, CDR1 is DFQATT, CDR2 SNEGSKA (reference sequence). Germline trimming cut 3 bases from V and 10 bases from J; bases unmatched to any gene: 6. In the source study's methods: Counting gave a median of 95,638 TCRs per sample, with values ranging from about 23,224 to 700,000. One entry per CDR3 protein results from TCRdb running MiXCR on the RACE reads. These V and J calls rely on TCRdb rather than the paper's analysis. The table records around 350,000 distinct CDR3 sequences, around 5.5% of them present only once. The sequence came from a woman aged 18-29 years with alopecia areata. Some clones in this sample may be carry-over from other donors' samples. The V and J genes are TRBV20-1 and TRBJ1-6, with 7 bases fitting TRBD1. The sample here was whole blood, taken in connection with sensitization to the hapten diphenylcyclopropenone (DPC). The CDR3 DNA follows: TGCAGTGCTAGCCGACAGGGCAGCTCACCCCTCCACTTT. Translating gives CSASRQGSSPLHF.